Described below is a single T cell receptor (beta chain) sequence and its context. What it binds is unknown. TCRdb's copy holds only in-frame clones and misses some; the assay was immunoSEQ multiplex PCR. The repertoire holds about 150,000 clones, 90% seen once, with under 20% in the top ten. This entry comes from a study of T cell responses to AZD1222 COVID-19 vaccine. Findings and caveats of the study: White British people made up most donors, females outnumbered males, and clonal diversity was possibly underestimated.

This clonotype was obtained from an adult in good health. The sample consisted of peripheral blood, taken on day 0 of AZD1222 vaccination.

The chain's CDR3 is CASSPEPQNYGYTF. The CDR3 DNA reads as TGCGCCAGCAGCCCGGAGCCTCAAAACTATGGCTACACCTTC. The genes are TRBV5-1 and TRBJ1-2; D is uncertain. The germline V and J ends were trimmed by 4 bases and 2 bases, with 12 bases remaining between them. The CDR3 runs to 14 residues. Germline loops: CDR1 SGHRS, CDR2 YFSETQ.